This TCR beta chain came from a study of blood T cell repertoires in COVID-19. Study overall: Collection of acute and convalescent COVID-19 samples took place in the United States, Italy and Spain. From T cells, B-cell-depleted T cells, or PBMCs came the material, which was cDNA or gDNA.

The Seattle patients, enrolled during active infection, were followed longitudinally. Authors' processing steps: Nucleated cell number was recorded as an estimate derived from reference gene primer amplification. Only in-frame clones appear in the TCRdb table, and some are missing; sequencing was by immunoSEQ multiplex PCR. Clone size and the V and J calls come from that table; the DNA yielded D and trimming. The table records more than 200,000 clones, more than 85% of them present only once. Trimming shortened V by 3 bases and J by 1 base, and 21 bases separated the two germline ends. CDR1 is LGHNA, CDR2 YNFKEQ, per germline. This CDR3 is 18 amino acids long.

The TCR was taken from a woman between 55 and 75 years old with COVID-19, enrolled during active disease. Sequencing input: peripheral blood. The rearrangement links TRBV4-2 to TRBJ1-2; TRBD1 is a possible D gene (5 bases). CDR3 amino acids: CASSHAGIAGWNNYGYTF. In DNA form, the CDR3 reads TGTGCCAGCAGCCATGCCGGCATTGCAGGGTGGAATAACTATGGCTACACCTTC.